The 3 T cell receptor beta chains listed next were all sequenced from one sample in a study of T cells in Graves' hyperthyroidism and ophthalmopathy. Authors of the study amplified TCR beta CDR3 regions from RNA transcripts. An initial round of RT-PCR targeting the TCR CDR3 relied on the HTBI primer set. MiXCR was run by TCRdb on the multiplex PCR reads, yielding one entry per CDR3 protein. The sample lists about half a million distinct CDR3 sequences; just under 20% were seen once. The sample was blood. The source is a man aged 35 to 55 with Graves' ophthalmopathy.

This clonotype was recorded at least ten times. This chain's CDR3 is CAISESTLATNEKLFF. In DNA, the CDR3 is TGTGCCATCAGTGAGTCGACACTAGCAACTAATGAAAAACTGTTTTTT. This chain joins TRBV10-3 and TRBJ1-4; D remains unclear. V was pared by 0 bases and J by 0 bases, with 8 bases between. This CDR3 is 16 amino acids long. Germline V gene sequence: CDR1 ENHRY, CDR2 SYGVKD.

Comments on this clonotype: A much larger clone differs by one base, so this may be a read error. The chain combines TRBV7-3 with TRBJ2-2, with 7 nucleotides matching TRBD1. The trim removed 4 bases at V and 7 bases at J, leaving 3 bases unmatched. Per the germline V gene, CDR1 is SGHTA and CDR2 is FQGTGA. There are 13 residues in the CDR3. As DNA, the CDR3 is TGTGCCAGCAGCTCGACAGGGAACGGGGAGCTGTTTTTT. Protein: CASSSTGNGELFF. The variable domain in full, completed from reference TRBV7-3 and TRBJ2-2, reads GAGVSQTPSNKVTEKGKYVELRCDPISGHTALYWYRQSLGQGPEFLIYFQGTGAADDSGLPNDRFFAVRPEGSVSTLKIQRTERGDSAVYLCASSSTGNGELFFGEGSRLTVL.

The sample holds a few counts of this clonotype. The chain combines TRBV2 with TRBJ1-5; D ambiguous. V lost 8 bases to trimming and J lost 2 bases, with 22 bases between them. The germline V gene has CDR1 SNHLY and CDR2 FYNNEI. This CDR3 has 17 residues. CDR3 amino acids: CASLGDGVSVGNQPQHF. In DNA form, the CDR3 reads TGTGCCAGCTTGGGTGACGGGGTCTCGGTAGGCAATCAGCCCCAGCATTTT.